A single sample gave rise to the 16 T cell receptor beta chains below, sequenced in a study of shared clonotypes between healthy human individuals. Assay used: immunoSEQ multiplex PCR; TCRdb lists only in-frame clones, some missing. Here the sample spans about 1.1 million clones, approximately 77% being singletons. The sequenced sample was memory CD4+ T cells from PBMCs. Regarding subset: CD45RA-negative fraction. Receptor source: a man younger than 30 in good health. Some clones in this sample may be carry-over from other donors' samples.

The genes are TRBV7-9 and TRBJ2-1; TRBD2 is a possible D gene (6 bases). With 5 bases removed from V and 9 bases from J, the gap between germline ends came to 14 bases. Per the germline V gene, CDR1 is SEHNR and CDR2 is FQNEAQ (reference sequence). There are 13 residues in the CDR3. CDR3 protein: CASSLGRDSEQFF. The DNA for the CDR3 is TGTGCCAGCAGCCTGGGGCGGGATAGTGAGCAGTTCTTC.

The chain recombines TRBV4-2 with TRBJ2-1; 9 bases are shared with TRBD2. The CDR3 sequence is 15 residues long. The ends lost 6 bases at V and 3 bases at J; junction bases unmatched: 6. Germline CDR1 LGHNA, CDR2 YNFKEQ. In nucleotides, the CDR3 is TGTGCCAGCAGGCTTAGCGGGAGCCGCTACAATGAGCAGTTCTTC. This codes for CASRLSGSRYNEQFF.

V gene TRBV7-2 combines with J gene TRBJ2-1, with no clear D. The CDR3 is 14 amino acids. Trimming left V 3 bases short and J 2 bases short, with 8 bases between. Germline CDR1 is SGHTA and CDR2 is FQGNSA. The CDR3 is CASSFSATYNEQFF. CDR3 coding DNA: TGTGCCAGCAGCTTCAGCGCAACCTACAATGAGCAGTTCTTC.

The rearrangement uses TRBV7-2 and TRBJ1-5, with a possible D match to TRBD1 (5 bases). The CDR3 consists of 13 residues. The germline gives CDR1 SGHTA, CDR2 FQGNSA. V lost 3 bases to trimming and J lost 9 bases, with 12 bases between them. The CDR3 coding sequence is TGTGCCAGCAGCTTTTCCCAGACAGTGCCCCAGCATTTT. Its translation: CASSFSQTVPQHF.

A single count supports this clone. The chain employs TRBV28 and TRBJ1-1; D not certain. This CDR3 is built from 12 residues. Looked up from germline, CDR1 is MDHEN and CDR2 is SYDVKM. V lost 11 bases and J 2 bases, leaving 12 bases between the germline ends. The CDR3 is CASKPLNTEAFF. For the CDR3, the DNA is TGTGCCTCTAAACCTTTAAACACTGAAGCTTTCTTT.

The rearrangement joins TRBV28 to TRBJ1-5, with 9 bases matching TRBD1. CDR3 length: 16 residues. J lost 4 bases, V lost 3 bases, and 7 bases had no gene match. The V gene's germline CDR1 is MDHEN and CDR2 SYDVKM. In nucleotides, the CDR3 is TGTGCCAGCAGTTTGGGGGGGGGACAGGGTAATCAGCCCCAGCATTTT. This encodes CASSLGGGQGNQPQHF.

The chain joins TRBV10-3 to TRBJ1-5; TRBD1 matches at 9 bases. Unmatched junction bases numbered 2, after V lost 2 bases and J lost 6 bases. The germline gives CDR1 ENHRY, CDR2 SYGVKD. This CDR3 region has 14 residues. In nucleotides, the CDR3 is TGTGCCATCAGTGAGGGACAGGGGCGTCAGCCCCAGCATTTT. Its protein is CAISEGQGRQPQHF.

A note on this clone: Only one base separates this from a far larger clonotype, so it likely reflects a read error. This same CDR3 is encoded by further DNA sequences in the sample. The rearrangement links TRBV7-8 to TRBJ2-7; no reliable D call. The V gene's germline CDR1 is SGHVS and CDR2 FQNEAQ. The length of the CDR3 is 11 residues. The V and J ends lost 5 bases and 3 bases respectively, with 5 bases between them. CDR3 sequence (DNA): TGTGCCAGCAGCCGTGACTACGAGCAGTACTTC. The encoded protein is CASSRDYEQYF. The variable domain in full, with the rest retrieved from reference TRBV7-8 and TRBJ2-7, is GAGVSQSPRYKVAKRGQDVALRCDPISGHVSLFWYQQALGQGPEFLTYFQNEAQLDKSGLPSDRFFAERPEGSVSTLKIQRTQQEDSAVYLCASSRDYEQYFGPGTRLTVT.

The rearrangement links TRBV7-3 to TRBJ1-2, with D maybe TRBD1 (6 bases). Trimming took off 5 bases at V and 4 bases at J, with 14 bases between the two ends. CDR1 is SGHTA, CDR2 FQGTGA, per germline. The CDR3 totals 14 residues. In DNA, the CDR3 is TGTGCCAGCAGCACAACAGGGAGTGGCTATGGCTACACCTTC. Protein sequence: CASSTTGSGYGYTF.

This CDR3 reads CASSLHENTEAFF. For the CDR3, the DNA is TGTGCCAGCAGCTTACACGAGAACACTGAAGCTTTCTTT. This chain connects TRBV7-9 to TRBJ1-1; D is unresolved. The V and J ends lost 2 bases and 1 base respectively, with 5 bases between them. The germline CDR1 and CDR2 sequences are SEHNR and FQNEAQ (reference sequence). CDR3 length equals 13 residues.

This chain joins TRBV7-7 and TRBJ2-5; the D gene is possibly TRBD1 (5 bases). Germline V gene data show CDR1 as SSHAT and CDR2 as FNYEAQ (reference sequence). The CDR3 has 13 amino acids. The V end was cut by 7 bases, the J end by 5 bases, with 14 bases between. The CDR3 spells CASNLGVGETQYF. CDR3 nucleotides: TGTGCCAGCAACCTAGGGGTGGGGGAGACCCAGTACTTC.

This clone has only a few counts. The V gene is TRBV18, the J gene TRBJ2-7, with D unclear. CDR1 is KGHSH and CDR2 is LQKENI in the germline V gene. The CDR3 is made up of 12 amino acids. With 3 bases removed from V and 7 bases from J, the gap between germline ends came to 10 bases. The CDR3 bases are TGTGCCAGCTCACCCCGAGTGGGTGAGCAGTACTTC. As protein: CASSPRVGEQYF.

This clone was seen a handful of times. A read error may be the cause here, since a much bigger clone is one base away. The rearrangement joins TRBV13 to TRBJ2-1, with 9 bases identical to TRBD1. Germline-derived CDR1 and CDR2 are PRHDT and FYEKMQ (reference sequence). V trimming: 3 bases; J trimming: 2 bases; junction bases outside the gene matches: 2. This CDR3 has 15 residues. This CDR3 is CASSFRTGAYNEQFF. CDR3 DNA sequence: TGTGCCAGCAGCTTCCGGACAGGGGCCTACAATGAGCAGTTCTTC.

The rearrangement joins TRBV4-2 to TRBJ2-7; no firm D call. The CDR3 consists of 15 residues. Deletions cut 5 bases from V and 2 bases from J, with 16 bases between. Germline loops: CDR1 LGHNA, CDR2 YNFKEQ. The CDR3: CASSTEVGVTYEQYF. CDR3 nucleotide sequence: TGTGCCAGCAGCACAGAGGTTGGAGTCACCTACGAGCAGTACTTC.

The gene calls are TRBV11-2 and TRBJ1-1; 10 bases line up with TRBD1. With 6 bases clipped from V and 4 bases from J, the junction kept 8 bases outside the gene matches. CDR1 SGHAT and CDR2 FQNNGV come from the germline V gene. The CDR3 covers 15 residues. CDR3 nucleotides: TGTGCCAGCAGACCGGGGACAGGGGAGGTCACTGAAGCTTTCTTT. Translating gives CASRPGTGEVTEAFF.

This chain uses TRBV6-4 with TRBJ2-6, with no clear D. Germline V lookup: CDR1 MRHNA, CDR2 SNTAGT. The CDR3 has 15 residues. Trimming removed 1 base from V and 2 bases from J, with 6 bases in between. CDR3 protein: CASSDWEPGANVLTF. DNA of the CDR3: TGTGCCAGCAGTGACTGGGAACCTGGGGCCAACGTCCTGACTTTC.